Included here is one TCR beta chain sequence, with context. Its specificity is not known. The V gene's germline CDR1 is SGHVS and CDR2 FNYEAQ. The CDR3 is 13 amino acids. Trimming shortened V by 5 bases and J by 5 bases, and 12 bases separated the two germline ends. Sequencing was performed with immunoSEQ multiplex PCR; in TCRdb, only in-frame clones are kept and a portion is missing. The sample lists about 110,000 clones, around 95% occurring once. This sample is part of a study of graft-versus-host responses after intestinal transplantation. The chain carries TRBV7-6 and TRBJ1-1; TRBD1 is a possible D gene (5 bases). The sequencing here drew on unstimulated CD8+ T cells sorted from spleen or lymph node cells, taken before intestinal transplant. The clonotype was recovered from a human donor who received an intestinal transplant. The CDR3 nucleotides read TGTGCCAGCAGCCATGGGGGTACAACTGAAGCTTTCTTT. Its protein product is CASSHGGTTEAFF.